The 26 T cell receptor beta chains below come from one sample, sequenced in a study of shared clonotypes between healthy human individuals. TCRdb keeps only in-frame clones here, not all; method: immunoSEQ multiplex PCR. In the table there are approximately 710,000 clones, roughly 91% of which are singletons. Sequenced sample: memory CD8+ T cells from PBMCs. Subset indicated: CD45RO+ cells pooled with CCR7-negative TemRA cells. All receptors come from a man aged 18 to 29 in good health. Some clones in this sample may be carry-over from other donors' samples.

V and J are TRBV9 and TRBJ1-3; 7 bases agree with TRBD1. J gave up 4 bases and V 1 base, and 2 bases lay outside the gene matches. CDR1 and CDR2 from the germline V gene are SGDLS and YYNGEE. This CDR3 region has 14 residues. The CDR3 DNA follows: TGTGCCAGCAGCGTAACAGGGGCAGGAAACACCATATATTTT. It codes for CASSVTGAGNTIYF.

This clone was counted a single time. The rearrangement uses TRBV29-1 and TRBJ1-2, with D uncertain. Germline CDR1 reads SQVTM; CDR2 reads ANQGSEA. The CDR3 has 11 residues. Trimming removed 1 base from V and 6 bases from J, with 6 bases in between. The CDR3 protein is CSVEGVNGYTF. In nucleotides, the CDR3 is TGCAGCGTTGAAGGGGTGAATGGCTACACCTTC.

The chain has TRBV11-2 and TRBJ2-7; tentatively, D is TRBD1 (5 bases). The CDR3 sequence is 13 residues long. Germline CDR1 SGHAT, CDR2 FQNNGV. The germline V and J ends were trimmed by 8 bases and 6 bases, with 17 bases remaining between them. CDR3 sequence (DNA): TGTGCCAGCGGGGCAGGGTCGGTCGCCGAGCAGTACTTC. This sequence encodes CASGAGSVAEQYF.

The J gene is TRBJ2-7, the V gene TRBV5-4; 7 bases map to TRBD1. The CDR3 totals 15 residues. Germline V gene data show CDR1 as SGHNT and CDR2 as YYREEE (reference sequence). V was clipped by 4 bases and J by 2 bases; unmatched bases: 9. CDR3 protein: CASSPTGATAYEQYF. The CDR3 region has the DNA TGTGCCAGCAGCCCAACAGGGGCTACAGCCTACGAGCAGTACTTC. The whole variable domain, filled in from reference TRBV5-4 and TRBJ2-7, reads ETGVTQSPTHLIKTRGQQVTLRCSSQSGHNTVSWYQQALGQGPQFIFQYYREEENGRGNFPPRFSGLQFPNYSSELNVNALELDDSALYLCASSPTGATAYEQYFGPGTRLTVT.

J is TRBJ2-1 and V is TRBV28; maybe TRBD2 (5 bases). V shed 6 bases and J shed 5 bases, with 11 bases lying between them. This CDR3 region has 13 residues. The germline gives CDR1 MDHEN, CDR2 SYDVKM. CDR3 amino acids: CASRHDGDNEQFF. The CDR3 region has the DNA TGTGCCAGCAGGCACGACGGGGACAATGAGCAGTTCTTC. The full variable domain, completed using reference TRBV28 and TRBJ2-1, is DVKVTQSSRYLVKRTGEKVFLECVQDMDHENMFWYRQDPGLGLRLIYFSYDVKMKEKGDIPEGYSVSREKKERFSLILESASTNQTSMYLCASRHDGDNEQFFGPGTRLTVL.

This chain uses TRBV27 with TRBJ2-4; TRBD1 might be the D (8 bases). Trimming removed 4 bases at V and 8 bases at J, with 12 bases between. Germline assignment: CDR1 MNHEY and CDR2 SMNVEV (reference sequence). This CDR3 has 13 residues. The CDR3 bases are TGTGCCAGCAGTTGGACAGGGAGGGACATTCAGTACTTC. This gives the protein CASSWTGRDIQYF.

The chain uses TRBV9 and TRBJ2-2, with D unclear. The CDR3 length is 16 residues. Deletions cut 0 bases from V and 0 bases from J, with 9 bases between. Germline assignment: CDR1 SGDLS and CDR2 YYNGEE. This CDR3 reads CASSVVDLANTGELFF. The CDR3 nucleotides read TGTGCCAGCAGCGTAGTAGACCTCGCGAACACCGGGGAGCTGTTTTTT.

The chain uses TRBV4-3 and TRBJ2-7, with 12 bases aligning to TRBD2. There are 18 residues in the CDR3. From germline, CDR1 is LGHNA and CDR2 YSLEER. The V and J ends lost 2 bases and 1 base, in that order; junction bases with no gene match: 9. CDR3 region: CASSQSGLAGGGSYEQYF. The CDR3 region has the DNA TGCGCCAGCAGCCAATCGGGGCTAGCGGGAGGGGGGTCCTACGAGCAGTACTTC.

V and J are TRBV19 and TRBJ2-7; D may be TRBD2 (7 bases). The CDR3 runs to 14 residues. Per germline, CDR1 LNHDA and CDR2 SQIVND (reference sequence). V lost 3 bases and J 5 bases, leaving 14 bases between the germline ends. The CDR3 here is CASSIRGGGDEQYF. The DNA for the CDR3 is TGTGCCAGTAGTATCCGAGGGGGGGGCGACGAGCAGTACTTC.

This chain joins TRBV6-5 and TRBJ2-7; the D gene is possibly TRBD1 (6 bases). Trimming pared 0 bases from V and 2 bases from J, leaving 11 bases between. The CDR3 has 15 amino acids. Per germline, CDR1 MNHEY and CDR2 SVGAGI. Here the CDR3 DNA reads TGTGCCAGCAGTTACTCGGACAGTTCAACCTACGAGCAGTACTTC. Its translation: CASSYSDSSTYEQYF.

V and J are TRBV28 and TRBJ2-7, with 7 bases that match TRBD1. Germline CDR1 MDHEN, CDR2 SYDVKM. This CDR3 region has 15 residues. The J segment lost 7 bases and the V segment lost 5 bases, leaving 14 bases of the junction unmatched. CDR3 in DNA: TGTGCCAGCAGTCTTAGGGGCACAGGGGTAGCGGAGCAGTACTTC. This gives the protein CASSLRGTGVAEQYF.

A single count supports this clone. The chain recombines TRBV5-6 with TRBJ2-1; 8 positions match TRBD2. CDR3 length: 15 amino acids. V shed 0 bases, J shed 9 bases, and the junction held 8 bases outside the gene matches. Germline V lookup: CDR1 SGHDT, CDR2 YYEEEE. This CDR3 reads CASSLGLARNVEQFF. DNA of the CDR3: TGTGCCAGCAGCTTGGGACTAGCGAGAAATGTTGAGCAGTTCTTC.

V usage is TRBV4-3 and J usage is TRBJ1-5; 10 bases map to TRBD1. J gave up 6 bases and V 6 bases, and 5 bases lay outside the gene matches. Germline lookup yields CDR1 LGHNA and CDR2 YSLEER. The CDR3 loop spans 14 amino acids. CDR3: CASSPDRGSQPQHF. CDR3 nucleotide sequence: TGCGCCAGCAGTCCGGACAGGGGGTCTCAGCCCCAGCATTTT.

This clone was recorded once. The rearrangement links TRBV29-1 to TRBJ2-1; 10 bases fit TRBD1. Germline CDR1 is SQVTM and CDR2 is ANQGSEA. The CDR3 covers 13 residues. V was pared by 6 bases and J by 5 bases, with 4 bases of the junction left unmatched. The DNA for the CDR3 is TGCAGCGTCTGGGACAGGGGCCACAATGAGCAGTTCTTC. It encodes CSVWDRGHNEQFF.

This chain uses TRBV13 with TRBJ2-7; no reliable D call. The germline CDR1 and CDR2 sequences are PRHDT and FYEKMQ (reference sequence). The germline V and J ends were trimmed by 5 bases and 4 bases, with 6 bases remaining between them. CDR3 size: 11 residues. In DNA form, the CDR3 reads TGTGCCAGCAGCAGCCTATACGAGCAGTACTTC. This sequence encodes CASSSLYEQYF.

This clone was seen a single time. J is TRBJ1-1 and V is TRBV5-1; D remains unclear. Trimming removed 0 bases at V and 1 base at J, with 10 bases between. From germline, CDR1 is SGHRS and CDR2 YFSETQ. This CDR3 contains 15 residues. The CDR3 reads CASSLALGANTEAFF. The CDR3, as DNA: TGCGCCAGCAGCTTGGCGTTGGGTGCGAACACTGAAGCTTTCTTT. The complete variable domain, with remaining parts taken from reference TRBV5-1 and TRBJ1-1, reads KAGVTQTPRYLIKTRGQQVTLSCSPISGHRSVSWYQQTPGQGLQFLFEYFSETQRNKGNFPGRFSGRQFSNSRSEMNVSTLELGDSALYLCASSLALGANTEAFFGQGTRLTVV.

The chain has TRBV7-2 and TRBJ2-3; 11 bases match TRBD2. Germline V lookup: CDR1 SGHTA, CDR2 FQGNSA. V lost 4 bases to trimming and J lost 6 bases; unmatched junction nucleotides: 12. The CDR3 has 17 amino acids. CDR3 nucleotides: TGTGCCAGCAGCTCCCCGACTAGCGGGATCGGCGGGGATACGCAGTATTTT. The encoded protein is CASSSPTSGIGGDTQYF.

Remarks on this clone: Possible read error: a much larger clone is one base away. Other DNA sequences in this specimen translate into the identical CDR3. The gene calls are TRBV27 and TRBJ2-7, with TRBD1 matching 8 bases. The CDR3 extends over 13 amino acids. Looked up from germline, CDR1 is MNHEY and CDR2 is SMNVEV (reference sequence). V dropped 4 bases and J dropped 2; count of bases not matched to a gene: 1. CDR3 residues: CASSWGQAYEQYF. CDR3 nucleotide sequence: TGTGCCAGCAGTTGGGGACAGGCCTACGAGCAGTACTTC.

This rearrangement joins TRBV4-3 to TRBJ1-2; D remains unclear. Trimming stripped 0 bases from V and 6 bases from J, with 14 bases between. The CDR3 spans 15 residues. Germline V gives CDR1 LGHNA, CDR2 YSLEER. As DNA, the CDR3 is TGCGCCAGCAGCCAAGATAGGGCAGAAAAAAATGGCTACACCTTC. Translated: CASSQDRAEKNGYTF.

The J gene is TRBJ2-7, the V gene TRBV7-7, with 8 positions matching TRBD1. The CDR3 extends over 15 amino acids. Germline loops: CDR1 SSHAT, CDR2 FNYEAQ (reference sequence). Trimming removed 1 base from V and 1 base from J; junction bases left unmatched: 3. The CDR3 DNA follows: TGTGCCAGCAGCTTAGGGACAGGGTTATCCTACGAGCAGTACTTC. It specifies CASSLGTGLSYEQYF. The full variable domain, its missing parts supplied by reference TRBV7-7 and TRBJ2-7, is GAGVSQSPRYKVTKRGQDVTLRCDPISSHATLYWYQQALGQGPEFLTYFNYEAQPDKSGLPSDRFSAERPEGSISTLTIQRTEQRDSAMYRCASSLGTGLSYEQYFGPGTRLTVT.

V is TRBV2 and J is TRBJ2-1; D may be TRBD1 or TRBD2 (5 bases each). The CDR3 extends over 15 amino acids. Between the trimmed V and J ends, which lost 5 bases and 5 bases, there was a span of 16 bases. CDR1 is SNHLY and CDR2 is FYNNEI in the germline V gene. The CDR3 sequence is CASSPPGRRNNEQFF. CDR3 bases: TGTGCCAGCAGTCCCCCGGGACGCAGGAACAATGAGCAGTTCTTC.

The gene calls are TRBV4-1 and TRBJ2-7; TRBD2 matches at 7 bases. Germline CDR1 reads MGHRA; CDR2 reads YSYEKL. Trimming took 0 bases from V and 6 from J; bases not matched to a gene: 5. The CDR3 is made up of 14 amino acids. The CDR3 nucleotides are TGCGCCAGCAGCCAAGATGGGAGGGCGGCCGAGCAGTACTTC. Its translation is CASSQDGRAAEQYF.

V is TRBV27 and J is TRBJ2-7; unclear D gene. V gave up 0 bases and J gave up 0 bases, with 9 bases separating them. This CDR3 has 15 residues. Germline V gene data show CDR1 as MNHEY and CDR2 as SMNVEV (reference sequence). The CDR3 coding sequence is TGTGCCAGCAGTTTATCCCGGAACCCCTCCTACGAGCAGTACTTC. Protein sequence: CASSLSRNPSYEQYF.

CDR3 nucleotides: TGTGCCAGCAGTGGGCTCTACGAGCAGTACTTC. Translated: CASSGLYEQYF. The J gene is TRBJ2-7, the V gene TRBV25-1; unclear D gene. V lost 4 bases and J lost 3, with 4 bases in between. Germline loops: CDR1 MGHDK, CDR2 SYGVNS. The length of the CDR3 is 11 residues.

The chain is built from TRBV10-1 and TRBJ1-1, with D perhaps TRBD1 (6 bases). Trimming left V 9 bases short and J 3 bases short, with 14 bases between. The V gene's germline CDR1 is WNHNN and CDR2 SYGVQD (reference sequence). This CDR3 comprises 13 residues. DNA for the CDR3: TGCGCCAGTCAAAACAGGGTGGACACTGAAGCTTTCTTT. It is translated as CASQNRVDTEAFF.

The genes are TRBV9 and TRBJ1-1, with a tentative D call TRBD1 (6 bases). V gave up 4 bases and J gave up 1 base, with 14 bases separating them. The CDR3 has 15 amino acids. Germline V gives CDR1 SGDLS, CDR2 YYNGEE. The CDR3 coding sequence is TGTGCCAGCAGCCCTGGGACAAGCCCGAACACTGAAGCTTTCTTT. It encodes CASSPGTSPNTEAFF.